One and the same sample provided the 13 T cell receptor beta chains below, sequenced in a study of T cells in Graves' hyperthyroidism and ophthalmopathy. Amplified TCR beta CDR3 regions derived from RNA transcripts. The TCR CDR3 first-round RT-PCR relied on the HTBI primer set. TCRdb reprocessed the multiplex PCR reads with MiXCR, giving one entry per CDR3 protein. Here the sample spans about 210,000 distinct CDR3 sequences, over 15% being singletons. Material for sequencing was blood. Receptors were obtained from a man aged 50-60 years with Graves' hyperthyroidism.

The J gene is TRBJ1-4, the V gene TRBV9, with D perhaps TRBD1 (5 bases). CDR3 length equals 16 residues. Germline assignment: CDR1 SGDLS and CDR2 YYNGEE. Trimming removed 3 bases from V and 3 bases from J, with 15 bases in between. This chain's CDR3 is CASSAPGQVANEKLFF. The CDR3 DNA follows: TGTGCCAGCAGCGCCCCGGGGCAGGTGGCTAATGAAAAACTGTTTTTT.

This clonotype occurred many times. The CDR3 coding sequence is TGTGCCAGCTCACCGACTCCGGGACCGTATAATGAAAAACTGTTTTTT. It is translated as CASSPTPGPYNEKLFF. V is TRBV18 and J is TRBJ1-4, with D possibly matching TRBD1 (5 bases). With 3 bases removed from V and 4 bases from J, the gap between germline ends came to 15 bases. The CDR3 is 16 amino acids. Germline V CDR1 and CDR2: KGHSH, LQKENI.

This clonotype was observed at least ten times. V is TRBV7-3 and J is TRBJ2-1; 8 bases are shared with TRBD1. This CDR3 spans 14 amino acids. After removal of 3 bases from V and 9 bases from J, the junction contained 7 bases not matched to a gene. Germline-derived CDR1 and CDR2 are SGHTA and FQGTGA. The CDR3 DNA reads as TGTGCCAGCAGCTTGGACCCTACAGGGGGTGAGCAGTTCTTC. Residues: CASSLDPTGGEQFF.

A few counts support this clonotype. CDR3 in DNA: TGCGCCAGCAGATTATGGCGGGACCCTGGGGAGCAGTTCTTC. Protein sequence: CASRLWRDPGEQFF. This sequence joins TRBV5-1 and TRBJ2-1; D is possibly TRBD2 (6 bases). V lost 5 bases and J lost 10, with 19 bases in between. The length of the CDR3 is 14 residues. Germline CDR1 SGHRS, CDR2 YFSETQ. The whole variable domain, remainder taken from reference TRBV5-1 and TRBJ2-1, is KAGVTQTPRYLIKTRGQQVTLSCSPISGHRSVSWYQQTPGQGLQFLFEYFSETQRNKGNFPGRFSGRQFSNSRSEMNVSTLELGDSALYLCASRLWRDPGEQFFGPGTRLTVL.

This clonotype was seen a handful of times. The genes are TRBV14 and TRBJ2-3; a weak D match, TRBD2 (5 bases). The CDR3 spans 16 residues. The V end was cut by 6 bases, the J end by 1 base, with 17 bases between. CDR1 is SGHDN, CDR2 FVKESK, per germline. The CDR3 sequence: CASSPLVMGGTDTQYF. The CDR3 DNA is TGTGCCAGCAGTCCCTTGGTGATGGGAGGCACAGATACGCAGTATTTT.

This clonotype was detected many times. The rearrangement uses TRBV7-2 and TRBJ1-1; D unresolved. The V end was cut by 5 bases, the J end by 4 bases, with 11 bases between. Germline loops: CDR1 SGHTA, CDR2 FQGNSA. CDR3 length equals 13 residues. In DNA form, the CDR3 reads TGTGCCAGCAGCCTGCTATTGCGCACTGAAGCTTTCTTT. The encoded protein is CASSLLLRTEAFF.

The V call is TRBV20-1, the J call TRBJ1-1; 8 nucleotides line up with TRBD1. Trimming took 2 bases from V and 7 from J; bases not matched to a gene: 6. CDR3 size: 13 residues. Germline V gene lookup returns CDR1 DFQATT and CDR2 SNEGSKA (reference sequence). As DNA, the CDR3 is TGCAGTGCTAGACCCAGGGGGCAAGGTGAAGCTTTCTTT. Amino acids: CSARPRGQGEAFF.

The rearrangement joins TRBV12-3 or TRBV12-4 to TRBJ1-2; D is unresolved. With 6 bases removed from V and 11 bases from J, the gap between germline ends came to 13 bases. The CDR3 runs to 11 residues. CDR3 region: CASRNSGGYTF. CDR3 in DNA: TGTGCCAGCAGGAACTCCGGAGGTTACACCTTC.

This clonotype appeared once. A much larger clone differs from this one at a single base, so this may be a read error. The chain uses TRBV2 and TRBJ2-1; 11 bases line up with TRBD1. This CDR3 is 15 amino acids long. Germline V lookup: CDR1 SNHLY, CDR2 FYNNEI. J gave up 6 bases and V 6 bases, and 7 bases lay outside the gene matches. The CDR3 DNA sequence: TGTGCCAGCAGGTGGACAGGGGGCGGCTGCAATGAGCAGTTCTTC. Encoded protein: CASRWTGGGCNEQFF.

The table lists this clonotype with many counts. The chain is built from TRBV12-3 or TRBV12-4 and TRBJ1-1; D call uncertain. This CDR3 is built from 13 residues. Trimming took 1 base from V and 7 from J, leaving 10 bases between them. For the CDR3, the DNA is TGTGCCAGCAGTTTAGACCCCAACCTTGAAGCTTTCTTT. It specifies CASSLDPNLEAFF.

At least ten counts were recorded for this clonotype. The genes are TRBV11-2 and TRBJ2-7; maybe TRBD2 (5 bases). This CDR3 comprises 15 residues. CDR1 and CDR2 (germline): SGHAT, FQNNGV. Trimming shortened V by 2 bases and J by 6 bases, and 17 bases separated the two germline ends. CDR3 sequence reads: CASSLSGPLGGEQYF. The CDR3 nucleotides read TGTGCCAGCAGCTTATCAGGCCCCTTAGGAGGCGAGCAGTACTTC.

The chain combines TRBV19 with TRBJ1-1; D is undetermined. This CDR3 has 15 amino acids. Germline V gives CDR1 LNHDA, CDR2 SQIVND (reference sequence). The germline V and J ends were trimmed by 0 bases and 5 bases, with 13 bases remaining between them. This CDR3 is CASSIDRGRRTEAFF. CDR3 nucleotide sequence: TGTGCCAGTAGTATAGATCGGGGTAGGAGGACTGAAGCTTTCTTT.

V is TRBV20-1 and J is TRBJ2-3; D is perhaps TRBD1 (6 bases). This CDR3 spans 16 amino acids. Trimming cost V 0 bases and J 0 bases, with 13 bases left between them. Germline V lookup: CDR1 DFQATT, CDR2 SNEGSKA (reference sequence). In DNA, the CDR3 is TGCAGTGCTAGAGATCCCGACAGGTCTAGCACAGATACGCAGTATTTT. It translates to CSARDPDRSSTDTQYF.